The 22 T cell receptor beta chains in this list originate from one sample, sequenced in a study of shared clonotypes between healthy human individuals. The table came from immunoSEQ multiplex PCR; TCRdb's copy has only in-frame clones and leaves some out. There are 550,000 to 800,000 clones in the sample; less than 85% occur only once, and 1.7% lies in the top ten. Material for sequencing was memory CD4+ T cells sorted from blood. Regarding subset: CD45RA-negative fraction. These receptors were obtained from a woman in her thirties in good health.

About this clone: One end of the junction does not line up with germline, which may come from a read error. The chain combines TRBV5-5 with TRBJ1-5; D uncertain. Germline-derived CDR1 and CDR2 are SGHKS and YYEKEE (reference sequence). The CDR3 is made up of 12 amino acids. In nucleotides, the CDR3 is TGTGCCAGCAACTTGGCGAATCAGCCCCAGCATTTT. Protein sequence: CASNLANQPQHF. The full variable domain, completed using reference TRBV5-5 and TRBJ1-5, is DAGVTQSPTHLIKTRGQQVTLRCSPISGHKSVSWYQQVLGQGPQFIFQYYEKEERGRGNFPDRFSARQFPNYSSELNVNALLLGDSALYLCASNLANQPQHFGDGTRLSIL.

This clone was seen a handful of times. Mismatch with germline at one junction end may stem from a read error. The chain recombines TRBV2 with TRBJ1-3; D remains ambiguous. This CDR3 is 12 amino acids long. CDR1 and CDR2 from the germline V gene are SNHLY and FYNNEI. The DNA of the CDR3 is TGTGCCAGCAGCGCAGACGCTAACATTGGGCATTTT. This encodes CASSADANIGHF.

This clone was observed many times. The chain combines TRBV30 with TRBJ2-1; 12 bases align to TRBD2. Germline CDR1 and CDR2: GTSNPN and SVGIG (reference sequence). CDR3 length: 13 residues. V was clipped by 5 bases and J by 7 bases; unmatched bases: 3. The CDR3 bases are TGTGCCTGGGGGACTAGCGGGCGGAATGAGCAGTTCTTC. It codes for CAWGTSGRNEQFF.

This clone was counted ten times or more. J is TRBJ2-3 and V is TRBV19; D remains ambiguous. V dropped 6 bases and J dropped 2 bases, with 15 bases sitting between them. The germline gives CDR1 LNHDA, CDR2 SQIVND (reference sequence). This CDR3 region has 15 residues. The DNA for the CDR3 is TGTGCCAGTAGGCGTGACTTAACTACCACAGATACGCAGTATTTT. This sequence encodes CASRRDLTTTDTQYF.

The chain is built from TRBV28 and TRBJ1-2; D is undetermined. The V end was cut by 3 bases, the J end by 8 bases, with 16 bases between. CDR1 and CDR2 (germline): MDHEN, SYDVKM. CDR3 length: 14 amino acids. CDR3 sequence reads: CASSFPHYTEGYTF. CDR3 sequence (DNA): TGTGCCAGCAGTTTTCCCCATTACACGGAGGGCTACACCTTC.

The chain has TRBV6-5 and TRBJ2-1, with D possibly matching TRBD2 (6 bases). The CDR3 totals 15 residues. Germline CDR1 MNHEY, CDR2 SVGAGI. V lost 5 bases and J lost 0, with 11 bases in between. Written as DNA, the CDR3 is TGTGCCAGCAGTCGAGGGCGGGGCTCCTACAATGAGCAGTTCTTC. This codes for CASSRGRGSYNEQFF.

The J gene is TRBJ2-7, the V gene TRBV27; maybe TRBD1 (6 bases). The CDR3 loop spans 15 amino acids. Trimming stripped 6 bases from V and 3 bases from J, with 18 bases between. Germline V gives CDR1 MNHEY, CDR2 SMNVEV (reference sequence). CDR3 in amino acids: CASSRDARGGYEQYF. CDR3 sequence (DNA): TGTGCCAGCAGCCGCGATGCCAGGGGCGGCTACGAGCAGTACTTC.

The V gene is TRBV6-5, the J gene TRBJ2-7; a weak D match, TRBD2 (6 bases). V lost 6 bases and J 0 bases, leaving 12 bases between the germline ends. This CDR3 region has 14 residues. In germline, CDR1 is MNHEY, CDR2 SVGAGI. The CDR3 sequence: CASRPAGFSYEQYF. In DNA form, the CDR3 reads TGTGCCAGCAGGCCAGCGGGTTTCTCCTACGAGCAGTACTTC.

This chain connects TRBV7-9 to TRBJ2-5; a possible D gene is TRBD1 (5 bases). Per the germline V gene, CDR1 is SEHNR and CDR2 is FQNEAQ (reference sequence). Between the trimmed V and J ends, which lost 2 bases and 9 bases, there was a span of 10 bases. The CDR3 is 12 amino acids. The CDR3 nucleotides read TGTGCCAGCAGCTTAACGGACAAGCCCCAGTACTTC. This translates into CASSLTDKPQYF.

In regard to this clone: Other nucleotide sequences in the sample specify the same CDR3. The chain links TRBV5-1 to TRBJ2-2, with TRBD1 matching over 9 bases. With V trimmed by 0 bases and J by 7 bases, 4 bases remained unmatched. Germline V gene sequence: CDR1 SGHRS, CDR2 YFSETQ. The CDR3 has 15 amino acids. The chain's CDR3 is CASSLGDRDSGELFF. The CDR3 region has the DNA TGCGCCAGCAGCTTGGGGGACAGGGATAGCGGGGAGCTGTTTTTT. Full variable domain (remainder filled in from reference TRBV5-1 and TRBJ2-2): KAGVTQTPRYLIKTRGQQVTLSCSPISGHRSVSWYQQTPGQGLQFLFEYFSETQRNKGNFPGRFSGRQFSNSRSEMNVSTLELGDSALYLCASSLGDRDSGELFFGEGSRLTVL.

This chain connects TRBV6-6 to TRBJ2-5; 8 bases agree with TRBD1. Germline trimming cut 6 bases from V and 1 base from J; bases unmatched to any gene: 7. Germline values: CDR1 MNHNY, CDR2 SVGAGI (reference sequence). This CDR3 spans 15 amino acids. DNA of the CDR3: TGTGCCAGCAGCCAGGGACAGGCCCCCCAAGAGACCCAGTACTTC. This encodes CASSQGQAPQETQYF.

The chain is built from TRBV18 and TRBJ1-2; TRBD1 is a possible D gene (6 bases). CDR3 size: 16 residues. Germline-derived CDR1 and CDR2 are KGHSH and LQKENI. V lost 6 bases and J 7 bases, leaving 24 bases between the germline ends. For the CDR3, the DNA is TGTGCCAGCTCTCCCGGGACCACAGGGACTATTGGTGGCTACACCTTC. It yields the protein CASSPGTTGTIGGYTF.

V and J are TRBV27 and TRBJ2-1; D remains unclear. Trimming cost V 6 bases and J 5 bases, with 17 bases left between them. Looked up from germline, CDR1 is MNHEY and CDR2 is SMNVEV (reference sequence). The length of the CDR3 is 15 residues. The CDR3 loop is CASRPGPSWDNEQFF. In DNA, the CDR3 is TGTGCCAGCAGACCCGGACCGAGCTGGGACAATGAGCAGTTCTTC.

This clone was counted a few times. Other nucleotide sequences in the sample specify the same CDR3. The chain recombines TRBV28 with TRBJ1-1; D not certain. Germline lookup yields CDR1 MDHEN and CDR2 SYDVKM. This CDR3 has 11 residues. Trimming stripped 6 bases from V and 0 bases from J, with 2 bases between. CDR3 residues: CASRMNTEAFF. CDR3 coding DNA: TGTGCCAGCAGGATGAACACTGAAGCTTTCTTT.

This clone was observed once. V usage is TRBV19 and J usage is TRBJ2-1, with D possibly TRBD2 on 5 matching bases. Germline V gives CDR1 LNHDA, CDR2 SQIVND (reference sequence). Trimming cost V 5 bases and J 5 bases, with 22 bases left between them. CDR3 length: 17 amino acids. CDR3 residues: CASSFRSNLAKHNEQFF. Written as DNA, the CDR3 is TGTGCCAGTAGTTTTAGGTCCAACCTAGCCAAACACAATGAGCAGTTCTTC.

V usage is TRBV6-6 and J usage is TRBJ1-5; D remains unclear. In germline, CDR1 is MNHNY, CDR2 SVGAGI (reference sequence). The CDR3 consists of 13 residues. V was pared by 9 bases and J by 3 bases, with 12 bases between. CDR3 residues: CASSLMVNQPQHF. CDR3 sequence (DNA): TGTGCCAGTTCCTTGATGGTCAATCAGCCCCAGCATTTT.

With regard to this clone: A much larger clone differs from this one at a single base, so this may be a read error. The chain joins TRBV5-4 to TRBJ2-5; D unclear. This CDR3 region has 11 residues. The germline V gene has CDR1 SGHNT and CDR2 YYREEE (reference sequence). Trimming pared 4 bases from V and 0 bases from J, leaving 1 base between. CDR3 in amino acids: CASSHQETQYF. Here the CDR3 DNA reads TGTGCCAGCAGCCACCAAGAGACCCAGTACTTC.

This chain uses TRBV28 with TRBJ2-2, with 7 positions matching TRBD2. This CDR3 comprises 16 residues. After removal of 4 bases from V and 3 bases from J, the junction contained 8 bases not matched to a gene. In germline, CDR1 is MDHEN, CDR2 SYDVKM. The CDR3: CASSSLGREYTGELFF. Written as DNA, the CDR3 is TGTGCCAGCAGTTCCCTAGGGCGGGAGTACACCGGGGAGCTGTTTTTT. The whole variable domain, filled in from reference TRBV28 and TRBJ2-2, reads DVKVTQSSRYLVKRTGEKVFLECVQDMDHENMFWYRQDPGLGLRLIYFSYDVKMKEKGDIPEGYSVSREKKERFSLILESASTNQTSMYLCASSSLGREYTGELFFGEGSRLTVL.

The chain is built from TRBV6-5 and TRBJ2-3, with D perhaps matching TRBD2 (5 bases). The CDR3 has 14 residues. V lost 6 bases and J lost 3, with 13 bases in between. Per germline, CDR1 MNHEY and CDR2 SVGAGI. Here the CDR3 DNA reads TGTGCCAGCAGGTTGCGCGGCGGGACAGATACGCAGTATTTT. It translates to CASRLRGGTDTQYF.

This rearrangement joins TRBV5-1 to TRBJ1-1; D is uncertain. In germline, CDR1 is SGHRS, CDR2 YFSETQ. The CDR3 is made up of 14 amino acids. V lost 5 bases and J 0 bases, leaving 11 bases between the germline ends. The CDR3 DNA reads TGCGCCAGCAGTACGGGCGATATGAACACTGAAGCTTTCTTT. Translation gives CASSTGDMNTEAFF.

In nucleotides, the CDR3 is TGTGCCAGCAGTCCGACCCCTGGTTGGTACAATGAGCAGTTCTTC. Translated: CASSPTPGWYNEQFF. The chain uses TRBV28 and TRBJ2-1, with no clear D. From germline, CDR1 is MDHEN and CDR2 SYDVKM. CDR3 size: 15 residues. Trimming pared 5 bases from V and 4 bases from J, leaving 15 bases between. The full variable domain, rest sourced from reference TRBV28 and TRBJ2-1, is DVKVTQSSRYLVKRTGEKVFLECVQDMDHENMFWYRQDPGLGLRLIYFSYDVKMKEKGDIPEGYSVSREKKERFSLILESASTNQTSMYLCASSPTPGWYNEQFFGPGTRLTVL.

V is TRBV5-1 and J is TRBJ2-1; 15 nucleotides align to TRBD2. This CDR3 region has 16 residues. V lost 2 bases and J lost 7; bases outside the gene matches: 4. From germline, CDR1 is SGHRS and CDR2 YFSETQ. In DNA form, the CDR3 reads TGCGCCAGCAGCTTTGGGACTAGCGGGAGGATGAATGAGCAGTTCTTC. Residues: CASSFGTSGRMNEQFF.